The rows below give T cell receptor beta chains drawn from one sample of a study of control samples from healthy donors and cancer patients. Libraries were prepared by immunoSEQ multiplex PCR; TCRdb keeps only in-frame clonotypes and omits some of them. This repertoire shows about 170,000 clones, about nine tenths found once; its top ten account for over 1.2%. Sequencing used blood. The receptors come from a woman aged 25 to 39 in good health. CDR3s include the opening cysteine and the closing phenylalanine or tryptophan. D genes are given only for firm matches. Clone size is shown for a subset of rows, as once, few, many or a class of expanded clone.

J gene | D gene | clone size | V gene | CDR3 length | CDR3 DNA | CDR3 protein
TRBJ2-5 | . | . | TRBV2 | 12 | TGTGCCAGCAGTGACGACCAAGAGACCCAGTACTTC | CASSDDQETQYF
TRBJ2-3 | . | . | TRBV10-2 | 15 | TGCGCCAGCAGTGACCAAGACCGAATCACAGATACGCAGTATTTT | CASSDQDRITDTQYF
TRBJ2-3 | TRBD1 | . | TRBV6-5 | 13 | TGTGCCAGCAGGACAGGGGGGACAGATACGCAGTATTTT | CASRTGGTDTQYF
TRBJ1-1 | TRBD1 | . | TRBV6-1 | 16 | TGTGCCAGCAGTGAAGAAAGTGGGACAGGTAACACTGAAGCTTTCTTT | CASSEESGTGNTEAFF
TRBJ1-2 | . | . | TRBV5-1 | 13 | TGCGCCAGCAGCTTGGTCGGGGACTATGGCTACACCTTC | CASSLVGDYGYTF
TRBJ2-2 | . | . | TRBV7-6 | 15 | TGTGCCAGCAGCCCACGGACATCTAACACCGGGGAGCTGTTTTTT | CASSPRTSNTGELFF
TRBJ2-6 | . | . | TRBV12-3/TRBV12-4 | 13 | TGTGCCAGCAGTTTAAGCGGGGCCAACGTCCTGACTTTC | CASSLSGANVLTF
TRBJ2-7 | . | . | TRBV5-6 | 13 | TGTGCCAGCAGCCGGGACATGGGATACGAGCAGTACTTC | CASSRDMGYEQYF
TRBJ2-4 | . | . | TRBV16 | 18 | TGTGCCAGCAGCCTCGGCGGGGGACAGTCCTTAGCCAAAAACATTCAGTACTTC | CASSLGGGQSLAKNIQYF
TRBJ2-3 | TRBD1 | . | TRBV5-1 | 16 | TGCGCCAGCAGCTTGTACCGGGACAGGAACACAGATACGCAGTATTTT | CASSLYRDRNTDTQYF
TRBJ1-3 | . | . | TRBV6-5 | 13 | TGTGCCAGCAGCCCCAGATCTGGAAACACCATATATTTT | CASSPRSGNTIYF
TRBJ1-2 | . | . | TRBV11-2 | 14 | TGTGCCAGCAGCTTGGGGGCGAACGACTATGGCTACACCTTC | CASSLGANDYGYTF
TRBJ2-5 | . | once | TRBV5-1 | 13 | TGCGCCAGCAGCTTGGACTTCCAAGAGACCCAGTACTTC | CASSLDFQETQYF
TRBJ2-1 | . | . | TRBV5-3 | 15 | TGTGCCAGAAGCCCCGGGACAAGCTCCTACAATGAGCAGTTCTTC | CARSPGTSSYNEQFF
TRBJ2-7 | TRBD1 | . | TRBV19 | 15 | TGTGCCAGTAGTAGGGGGACAGGGGGATTATACGAGCAGTACTTC | CASSRGTGGLYEQYF
TRBJ2-1 | . | . | TRBV9 | 15 | TGTGCCAGCAGCGTAGATTCGGGACGGTACAATGAGCAGTTCTTC | CASSVDSGRYNEQFF
TRBJ2-2 | TRBD2 | . | TRBV28 | 17 | TGTGCCAGCAGTTTCCCACTAGCGGGAGGAGGGACCGGGGAGCTGTTTTTT | CASSFPLAGGGTGELFF
TRBJ2-2 | TRBD2 | . | TRBV5-1 | 16 | TGCGCCAGCAGCTTCGGAGTAGCGGGAGTCACCGGGGAGCTGTTTTTT | CASSFGVAGVTGELFF
TRBJ1-1 | . | . | TRBV20-1 | 11 | TGCAGTGCTAGCAGGGGCACTGAAGCTTTCTTT | CSASRGTEAFF
TRBJ1-1 | . | . | TRBV29-1 | 12 | TGCAGCGTTGAATCGGGGAACACTGAAGCTTTCTTT | CSVESGNTEAFF
TRBJ2-1 | . | few | TRBV4-1 | 14 | TGCGCCAGCAGCCAAGGACCTAGCTGGGGTGAGCAGTTCTTC | CASSQGPSWGEQFF
TRBJ2-3 | . | once | TRBV3-1/TRBV3-2 | 15 | TGTGCCAGCAGCCAAGATCCCCTAGCAACAGATACGCAGTATTTT | CASSQDPLATDTQYF